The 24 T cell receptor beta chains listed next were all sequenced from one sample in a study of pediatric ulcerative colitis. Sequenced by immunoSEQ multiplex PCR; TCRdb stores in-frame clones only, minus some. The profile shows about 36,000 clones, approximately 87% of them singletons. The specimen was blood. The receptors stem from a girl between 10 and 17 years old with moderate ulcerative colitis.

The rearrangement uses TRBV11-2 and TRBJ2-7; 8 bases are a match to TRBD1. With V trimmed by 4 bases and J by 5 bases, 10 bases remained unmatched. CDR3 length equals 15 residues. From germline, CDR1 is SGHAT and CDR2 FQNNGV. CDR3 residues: CASSSSRTGIDEQYF. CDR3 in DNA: TGTGCCAGCAGCTCCTCTCGGACAGGGATCGACGAGCAGTACTTC. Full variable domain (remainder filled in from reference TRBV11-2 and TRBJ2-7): EAGVAQSPRYKIIEKRQSVAFWCNPISGHATLYWYQQILGQGPKLLIQFQNNGVVDDSQLPKDRFSAERLKGVDSTLKIQPAKLEDSAVYLCASSSSRTGIDEQYFGPGTRLTVT.

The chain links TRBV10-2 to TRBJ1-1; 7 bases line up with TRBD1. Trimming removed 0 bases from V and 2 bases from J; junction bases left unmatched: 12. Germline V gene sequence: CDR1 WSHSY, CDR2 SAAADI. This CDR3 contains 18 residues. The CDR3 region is CASSESITRQGVNTEAFF. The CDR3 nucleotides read TGCGCCAGCAGTGAGTCGATTACCCGCCAGGGGGTAAACACTGAAGCTTTCTTT.

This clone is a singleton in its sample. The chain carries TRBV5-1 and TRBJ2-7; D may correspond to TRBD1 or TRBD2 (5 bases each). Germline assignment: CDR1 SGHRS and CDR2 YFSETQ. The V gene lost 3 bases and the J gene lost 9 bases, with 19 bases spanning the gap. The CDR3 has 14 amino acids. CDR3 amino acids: CASSWTRAERGQYF. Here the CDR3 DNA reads TGCGCCAGCAGCTGGACGAGAGCGGAGAGGGGGCAGTACTTC.

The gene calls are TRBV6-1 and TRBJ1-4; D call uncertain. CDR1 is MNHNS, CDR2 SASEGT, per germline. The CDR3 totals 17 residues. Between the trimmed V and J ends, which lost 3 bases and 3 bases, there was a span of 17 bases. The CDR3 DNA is TGTGCCAGCAGTGATTACTCAACAATGATCGCTAATGAAAAACTGTTTTTT. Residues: CASSDYSTMIANEKLFF.

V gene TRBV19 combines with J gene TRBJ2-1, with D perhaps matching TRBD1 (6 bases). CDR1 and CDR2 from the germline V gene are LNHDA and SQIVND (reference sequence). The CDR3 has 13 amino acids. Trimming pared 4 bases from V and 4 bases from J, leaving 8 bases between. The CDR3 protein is CASSTGEYNEQFF. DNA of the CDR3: TGTGCCAGTAGTACAGGGGAATACAATGAGCAGTTCTTC.

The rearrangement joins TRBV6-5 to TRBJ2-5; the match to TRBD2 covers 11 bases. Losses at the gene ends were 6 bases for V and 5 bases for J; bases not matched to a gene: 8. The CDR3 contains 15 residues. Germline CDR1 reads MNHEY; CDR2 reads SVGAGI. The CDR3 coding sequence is TGTGCCAGCAGCCTTGGTAGCGGGAGGGTTGAGACCCAGTACTTC. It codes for CASSLGSGRVETQYF.

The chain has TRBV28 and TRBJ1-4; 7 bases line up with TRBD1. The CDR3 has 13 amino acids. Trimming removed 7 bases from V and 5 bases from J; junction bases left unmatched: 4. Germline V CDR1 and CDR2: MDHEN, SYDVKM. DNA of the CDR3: TGTGCCAGCAAGGGACAGCTAAATGAAAAACTGTTTTTT. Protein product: CASKGQLNEKLFF.

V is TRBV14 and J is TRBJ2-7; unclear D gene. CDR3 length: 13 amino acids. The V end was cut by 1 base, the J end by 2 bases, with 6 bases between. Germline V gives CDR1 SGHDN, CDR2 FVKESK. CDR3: CASSQGQTYEQYF. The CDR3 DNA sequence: TGTGCCAGCAGCCAAGGGCAGACCTACGAGCAGTACTTC.

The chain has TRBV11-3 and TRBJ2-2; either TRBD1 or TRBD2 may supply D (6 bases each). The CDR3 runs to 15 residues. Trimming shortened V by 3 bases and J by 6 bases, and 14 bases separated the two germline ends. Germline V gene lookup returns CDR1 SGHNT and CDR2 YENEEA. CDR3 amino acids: CASSFGGGASGELFF. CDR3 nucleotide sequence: TGTGCCAGCAGCTTCGGGGGCGGTGCATCCGGGGAGCTGTTTTTT.

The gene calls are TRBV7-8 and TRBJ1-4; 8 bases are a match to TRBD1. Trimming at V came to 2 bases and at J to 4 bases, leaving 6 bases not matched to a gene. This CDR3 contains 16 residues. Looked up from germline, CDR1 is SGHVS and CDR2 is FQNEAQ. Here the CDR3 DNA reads TGTGCCAGCAGCTTAACCCGGACAGGGCTTAATGAAAAACTGTTTTTT. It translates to CASSLTRTGLNEKLFF.

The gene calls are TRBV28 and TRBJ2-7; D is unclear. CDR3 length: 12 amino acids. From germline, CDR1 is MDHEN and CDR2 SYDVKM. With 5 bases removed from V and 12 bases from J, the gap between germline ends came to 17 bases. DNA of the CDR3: TGTGCCAGCAGTCTGGAGCCCTTGATGGTGTACTTC. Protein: CASSLEPLMVYF. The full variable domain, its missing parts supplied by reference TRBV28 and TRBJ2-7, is DVKVTQSSRYLVKRTGEKVFLECVQDMDHENMFWYRQDPGLGLRLIYFSYDVKMKEKGDIPEGYSVSREKKERFSLILESASTNQTSMYLCASSLEPLMVYFGPGTRLTVT.

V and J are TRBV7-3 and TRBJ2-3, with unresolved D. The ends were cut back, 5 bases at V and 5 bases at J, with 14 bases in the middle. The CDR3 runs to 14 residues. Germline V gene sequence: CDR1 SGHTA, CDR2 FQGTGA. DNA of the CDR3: TGTGCCAGCAGCCCACAGACGGGTGGAGATACGCAGTATTTT. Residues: CASSPQTGGDTQYF.

The CDR3 nucleotides read TGTGCCAGCAGCTTGGACGCAGGGCTGGGCAATGAGCAGTTCTTC. It is translated as CASSLDAGLGNEQFF. This chain uses TRBV5-4 with TRBJ2-1; perhaps TRBD1 as D (5 bases). CDR1 is SGHNT, CDR2 YYREEE, per germline (reference sequence). The CDR3 sequence is 15 residues long. V was trimmed by 0 bases and J by 6 bases, leaving 13 bases between them.

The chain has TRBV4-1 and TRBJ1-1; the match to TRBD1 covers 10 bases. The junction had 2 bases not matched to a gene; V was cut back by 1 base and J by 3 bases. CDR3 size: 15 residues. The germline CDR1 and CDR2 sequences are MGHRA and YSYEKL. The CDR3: CASSQADRGYTEAFF. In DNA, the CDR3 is TGCGCCAGCAGCCAAGCGGACAGGGGGTACACTGAAGCTTTCTTT.

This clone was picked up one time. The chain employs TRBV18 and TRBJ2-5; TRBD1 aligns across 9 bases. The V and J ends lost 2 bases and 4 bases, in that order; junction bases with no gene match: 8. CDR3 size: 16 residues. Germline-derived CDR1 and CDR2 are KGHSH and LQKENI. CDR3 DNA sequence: TGTGCCAGCTCACCATCAACGGGACAGGGAAGAGAGACCCAGTACTTC. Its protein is CASSPSTGQGRETQYF. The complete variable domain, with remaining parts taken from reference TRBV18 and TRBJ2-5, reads NAGVMQNPRHLVRRRGQEARLRCSPMKGHSHVYWYRQLPEEGLKFMVYLQKENIIDESGMPKERFSAEFPKEGPSILRIQQVVRGDSAAYFCASSPSTGQGRETQYFGPGTRLLVL.

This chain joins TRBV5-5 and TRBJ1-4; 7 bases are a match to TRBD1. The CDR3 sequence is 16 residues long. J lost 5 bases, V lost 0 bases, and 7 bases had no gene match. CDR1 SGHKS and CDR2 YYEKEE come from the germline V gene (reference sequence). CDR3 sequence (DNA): TGTGCCAGCAGCTTGGGGGGGACAGTCCGGAATGAAAAACTGTTTTTT. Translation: CASSLGGTVRNEKLFF.

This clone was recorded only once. CDR3 coding DNA: TGTGCCAGCAGCTTGAACAGGGGCAGGGCCATAAACACTGAAGCTTTCTTT. It encodes CASSLNRGRAINTEAFF. This chain links TRBV5-6 with TRBJ1-1; 7 nucleotides line up with TRBD1. Trimming removed 1 base from V and 2 bases from J; junction bases left unmatched: 11. The length of the CDR3 is 17 residues. The germline CDR1 and CDR2 sequences are SGHDT and YYEEEE.

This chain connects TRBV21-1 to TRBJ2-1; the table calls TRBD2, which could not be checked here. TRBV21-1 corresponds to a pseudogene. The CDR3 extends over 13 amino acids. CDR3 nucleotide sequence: TGTGCCAGCAGCAAAGCTCCGGGGAATGAGCAGTTCTTC. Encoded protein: CASSKAPGNEQFF.

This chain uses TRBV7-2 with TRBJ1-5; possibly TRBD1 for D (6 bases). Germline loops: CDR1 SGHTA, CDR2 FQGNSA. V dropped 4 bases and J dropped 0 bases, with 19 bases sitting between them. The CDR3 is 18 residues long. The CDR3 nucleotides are TGTGCCAGCAGCTGGCCTTGGACAGCTAAAAATAGCAATCAGCCCCAGCATTTT. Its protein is CASSWPWTAKNSNQPQHF.

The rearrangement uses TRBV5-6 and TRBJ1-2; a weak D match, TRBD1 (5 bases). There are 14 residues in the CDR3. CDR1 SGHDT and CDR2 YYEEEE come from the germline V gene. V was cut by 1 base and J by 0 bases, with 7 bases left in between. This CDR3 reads CASSLPTANYGYTF. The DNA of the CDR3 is TGTGCCAGCAGCTTGCCGACAGCTAACTATGGCTACACCTTC. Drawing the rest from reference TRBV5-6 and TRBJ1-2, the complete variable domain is DAGVTQSPTHLIKTRGQQVTLRCSPKSGHDTVSWYQQALGQGPQFIFQYYEEEERQRGNFPDRFSGHQFPNYSSELNVNALLLGDSALYLCASSLPTANYGYTFGSGTRLTVV.

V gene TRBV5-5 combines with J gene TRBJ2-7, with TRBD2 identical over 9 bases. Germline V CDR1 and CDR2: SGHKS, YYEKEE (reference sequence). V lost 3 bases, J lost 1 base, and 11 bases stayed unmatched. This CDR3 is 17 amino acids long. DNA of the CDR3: TGTGCCAGCAGCTCATACACCAGCGGGGGGCAATCCTACGAGCAGTACTTC. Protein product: CASSSYTSGGQSYEQYF.

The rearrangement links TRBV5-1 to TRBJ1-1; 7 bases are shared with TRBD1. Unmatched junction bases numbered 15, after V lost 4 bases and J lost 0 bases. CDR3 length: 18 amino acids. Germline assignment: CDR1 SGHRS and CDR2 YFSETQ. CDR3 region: CASSTNLRQGTMNTEAFF. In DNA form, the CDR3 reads TGCGCCAGCAGCACGAACTTAAGACAGGGTACCATGAACACTGAAGCTTTCTTT.

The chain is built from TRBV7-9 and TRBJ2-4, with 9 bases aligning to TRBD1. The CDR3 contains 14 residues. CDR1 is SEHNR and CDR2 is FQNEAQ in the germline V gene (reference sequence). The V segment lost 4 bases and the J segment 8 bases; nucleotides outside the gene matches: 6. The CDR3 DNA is TGTGCCAGCAGCTCACGGGACAGGGTGGACATTCAGTACTTC. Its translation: CASSSRDRVDIQYF.

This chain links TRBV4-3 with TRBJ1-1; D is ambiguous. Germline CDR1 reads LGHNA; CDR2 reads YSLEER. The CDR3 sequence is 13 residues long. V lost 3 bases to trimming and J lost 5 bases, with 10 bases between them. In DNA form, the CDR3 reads TGCGCCAGCAGCCAGTCGTCAAGGACTGAAGCTTTCTTT. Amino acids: CASSQSSRTEAFF.